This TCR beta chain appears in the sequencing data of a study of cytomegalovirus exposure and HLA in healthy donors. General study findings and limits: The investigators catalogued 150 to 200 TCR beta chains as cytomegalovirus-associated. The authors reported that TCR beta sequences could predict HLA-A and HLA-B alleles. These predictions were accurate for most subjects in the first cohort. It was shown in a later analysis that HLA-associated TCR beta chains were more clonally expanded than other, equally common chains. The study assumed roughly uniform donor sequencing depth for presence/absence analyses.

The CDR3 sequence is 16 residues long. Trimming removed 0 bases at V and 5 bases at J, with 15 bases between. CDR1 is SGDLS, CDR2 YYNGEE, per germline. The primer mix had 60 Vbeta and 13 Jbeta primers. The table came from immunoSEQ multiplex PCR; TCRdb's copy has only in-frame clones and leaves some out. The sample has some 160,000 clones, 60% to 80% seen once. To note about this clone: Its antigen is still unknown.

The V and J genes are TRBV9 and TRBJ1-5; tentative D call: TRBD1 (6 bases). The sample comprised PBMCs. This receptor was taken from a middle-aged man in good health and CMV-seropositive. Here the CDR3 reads CASSVGSGVLYQPQHF. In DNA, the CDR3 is TGTGCCAGCAGCGTAGGGTCAGGGGTACTTTATCAGCCCCAGCATTTT. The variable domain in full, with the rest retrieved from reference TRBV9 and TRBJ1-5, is DSGVTQTPKHLITATGQRVTLRCSPRSGDLSVYWYQQSLDQGLQFLIQYYNGEERAKGNILERFSAQQFPDLHSELNLSSLELGDSALYFCASSVGSGVLYQPQHFGDGTRLSIL.